This T cell receptor beta chain was retrieved from a study of T cell changes during pregnancy in multiple sclerosis. CDR3 length: 16 residues. Germline V gene data show CDR1 as SGHRS and CDR2 as YFSETQ. Losses at the gene ends were 0 bases for V and 1 base for J; bases not matched to a gene: 2. TCRdb's table, derived via immunoSEQ multiplex PCR, lists solely in-frame clones and lacks some. The table lists 70,000 to 90,000 clones, over 80% of them singletons. This receptor was obtained from a female donor with multiple sclerosis, enrolled in a pregnancy study. The rearrangement uses TRBV5-1 and TRBJ2-2, with 8 bases identical to TRBD2. The input for sequencing was peripheral blood, taken in the first trimester of pregnancy. The CDR3 region is CASSLALAGNTGELFF. The CDR3 nucleotides read TGCGCCAGCAGCTTGGCCCTAGCGGGGAACACCGGGGAGCTGTTTTTT.